Detailed here is one TCR beta chain. These data originate in a study of T cell changes during pregnancy in multiple sclerosis. Clones were read by immunoSEQ multiplex PCR, and TCRdb kept only the in-frame ones, dropping some. This table has tens of thousands of clones, about 88% appearing once. Germline lookup yields CDR1 MNHEY and CDR2 SMNVEV (reference sequence). V was pared by 2 bases and J by 5 bases, with 20 bases between. This CDR3 is built from 17 residues. Specimen: CD8+ T cells from peripheral blood mononuclear cells, collected before pregnancy. The rearrangement uses TRBV27 and TRBJ2-3; possibly TRBD2 for D (7 bases). The TCR was taken from a female donor with multiple sclerosis, enrolled in a pregnancy study. The CDR3 nucleotides read TGTGCCAGCAGTTTAAGGGGCCGGGGGGCTGTAGGAGATACGCAGTATTTT. It translates to CASSLRGRGAVGDTQYF.